This record looks at one TCR beta chain sequence and its context. The PCR contained 60 Vbeta and 13 Jbeta primers. Generated by immunoSEQ multiplex PCR, the TCRdb table keeps only in-frame clones and is missing some. This sample has about 160,000 clones; roughly 80% occur once, and the top ten carry 9.7%. This specimen comes from a study of cytomegalovirus exposure and HLA in healthy donors. After removal of 5 bases from V and 6 bases from J, the junction contained 13 bases not matched to a gene. In germline, CDR1 is SGHAT, CDR2 FQNNGV. This CDR3 has 15 residues. The sequence was obtained from a man aged 18-30 years in good health and CMV-seropositive. This chain connects TRBV11-2 to TRBJ2-7, with 7 bases lining up with TRBD1. Sequences were obtained from PBMCs. The chain's CDR3 is CASSPTTGARGEQYF. CDR3 nucleotide sequence: TGTGCCAGCAGCCCCACTACAGGGGCCAGGGGCGAGCAGTACTTC.